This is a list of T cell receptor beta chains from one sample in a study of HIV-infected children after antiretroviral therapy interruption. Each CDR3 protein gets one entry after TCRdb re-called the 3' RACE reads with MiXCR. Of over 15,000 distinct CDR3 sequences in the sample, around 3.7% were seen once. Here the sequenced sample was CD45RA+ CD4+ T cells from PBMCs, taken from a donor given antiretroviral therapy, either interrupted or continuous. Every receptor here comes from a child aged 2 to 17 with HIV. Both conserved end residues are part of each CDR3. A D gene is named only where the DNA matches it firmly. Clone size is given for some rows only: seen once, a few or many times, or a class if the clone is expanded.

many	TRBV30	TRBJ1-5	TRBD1	CAWSRGPFNQPQHF	TGTGCCTGGAGTAGGGGGCCCTTCAATCAGCCCCAGCATTTT
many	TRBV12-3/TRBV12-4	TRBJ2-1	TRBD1	CASSTTGQGTEFF	TGTGCCAGCAGTACTACAGGACAGGGAACGGAGTTCTTC
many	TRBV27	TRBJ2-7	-	CASSLYDGAYEQYF	TGTGCCAGCAGTTTGTACGACGGAGCCTACGAGCAGTACTTC
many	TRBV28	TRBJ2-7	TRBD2	CASSRTSGRIYEQYF	TGTGCCAGCAGCCGGACTAGCGGGAGGATATACGAGCAGTACTTC
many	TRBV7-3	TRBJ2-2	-	CASSLDYTTNTGELFF	TGTGCCAGCAGCCTGGACTACACGACGAACACCGGGGAGCTGTTTTTT
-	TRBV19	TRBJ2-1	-	CASSFDGSGEQFF	TGTGCCAGTAGTTTCGACGGATCGGGGGAGCAGTTCTTC
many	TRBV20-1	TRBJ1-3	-	CSARLGGGNTIYF	TGCAGTGCTAGATTGGGAGGCGGAAACACCATATATTTT
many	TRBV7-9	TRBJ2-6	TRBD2	CASSSPRLAGASSGANVLTF	TGTGCCAGCAGCTCCCCGAGGCTAGCGGGGGCAAGTTCTGGGGCCAACGTCCTGACTTTC
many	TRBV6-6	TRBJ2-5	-	CASSFPGSETQYF	TGTGCCAGCAGTTTTCCAGGGTCGGAGACCCAGTACTTC
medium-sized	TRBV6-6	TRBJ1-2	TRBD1	CASSSHSGTGPGYTF	TGTGCCAGCAGTTCCCACTCCGGGACAGGGCCCGGCTACACCTTC
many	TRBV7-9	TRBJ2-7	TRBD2	CASSLWEGGSYEQYF	TGTGCCAGCAGCTTGTGGGAGGGAGGGTCCTACGAGCAGTACTTC
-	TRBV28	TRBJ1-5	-	CASSFAGVGDQPQHF	TGTGCCAGCAGTTTTGCGGGGGTAGGGGATCAGCCCCAGCATTTT
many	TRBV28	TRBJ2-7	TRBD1	CTSSLGWTGRQNEQYF	TGTACCAGCAGTTTAGGTTGGACAGGTCGTCAAAACGAGCAGTACTTC
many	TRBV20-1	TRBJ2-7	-	CSAGKTGSYEQYF	TGCAGTGCTGGGAAAACAGGCTCCTACGAGCAGTACTTC
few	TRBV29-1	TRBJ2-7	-	CSVLPPTGTRYEQYF	TGCAGCGTTCTTCCACCAACCGGGACACGGTACGAGCAGTACTTC
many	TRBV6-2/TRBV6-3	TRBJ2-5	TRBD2	CASSGLAGGETQYF	TGTGCCAGCAGTGGACTAGCGGGCGGAGAGACCCAGTACTTC
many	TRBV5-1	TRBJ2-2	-	CASAVRDTGELFF	TGCGCCAGCGCGGTACGGGACACCGGGGAGCTGTTTTTT
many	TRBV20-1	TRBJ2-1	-	CSLKGLELHEQFF	TGCAGTTTAAAAGGTCTAGAACTCCATGAGCAGTTCTTC
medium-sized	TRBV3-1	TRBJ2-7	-	CASSQRWDLQYF	TGTGCCAGCAGCCAGCGATGGGACTTGCAGTACTTC
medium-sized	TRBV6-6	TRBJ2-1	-	CASGDARVNYAEQFF	TGTGCCAGCGGTGATGCAAGGGTCAACTATGCTGAGCAGTTCTTC
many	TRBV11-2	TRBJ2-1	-	CASSLSPPGEAYNEQFF	TGTGCCAGCAGCTTATCTCCTCCGGGAGAGGCGTACAATGAGCAGTTCTTC
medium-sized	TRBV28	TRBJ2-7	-	CASSSQTGTLYEQYF	TGTGCCAGCAGTTCTCAGACCGGGACACTTTACGAGCAGTACTTC
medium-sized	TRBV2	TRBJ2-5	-	CASSERLLAKRGETQYF	TGTGCCAGCAGTGAACGCCTGCTAGCGAAAAGGGGAGAGACCCAGTACTTC
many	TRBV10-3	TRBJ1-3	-	CATWERAGNTIYF	TGTGCCACCTGGGAAAGGGCTGGAAACACCATATATTTT
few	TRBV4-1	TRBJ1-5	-	CASSRGGDQPQHF	TGCGCCAGCAGCCGAGGGGGGGATCAGCCCCAGCATTTT
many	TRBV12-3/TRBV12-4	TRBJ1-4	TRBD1	CASHPGTGVRSATNEKLFF	TGTGCCAGCCACCCCGGGACAGGGGTGAGGTCTGCAACTAATGAAAAACTGTTTTTT
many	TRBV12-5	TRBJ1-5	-	CASCGDTWDQPQHF	TGTGCTAGTTGCGGGGACACCTGGGATCAGCCCCAGCATTTT
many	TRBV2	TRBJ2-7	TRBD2	CASRVLAGVYEQYF	TGTGCCAGCAGAGTACTAGCGGGAGTTTACGAGCAGTACTTC
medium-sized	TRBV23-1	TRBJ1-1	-	CASSPIEGEWNTEAFF	TGCGCCAGCAGCCCCATAGAGGGGGAATGGAACACTGAAGCTTTCTTT
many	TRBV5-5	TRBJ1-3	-	CASSLAGTGNTIYF	TGTGCCAGCAGCTTGGCAGGGACTGGAAACACCATATATTTT
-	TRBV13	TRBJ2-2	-	CASSADRNTGELFF	TGTGCCAGCAGCGCGGATCGGAACACCGGGGAGCTGTTTTTT
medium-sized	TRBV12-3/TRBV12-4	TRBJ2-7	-	CASSLTGGYEQYF	TGTGCAAGCAGCTTGACTGGGGGGTATGAACAGTACTTC
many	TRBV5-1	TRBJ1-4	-	CASSFGGNEKLFF	TGCGCCAGCAGCTTTGGAGGGAATGAAAAACTGTTTTTT
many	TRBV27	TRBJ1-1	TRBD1	CASSFKGATEAFF	TGTGCCAGCAGTTTCAAGGGGGCCACTGAAGCTTTCTTT
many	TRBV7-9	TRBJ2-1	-	CASSPYQRNEQFF	TGTGCCAGCAGCCCATACCAAAGAAATGAGCAGTTCTTC
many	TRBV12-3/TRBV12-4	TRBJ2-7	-	CASSPGPYEQYF	TGTGCCAGCAGCCCAGGCCCCTACGAGCAGTACTTC
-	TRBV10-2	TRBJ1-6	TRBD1	CASRPGGSSYNSPLHF	TGCGCCAGCAGGCCAGGGGGGAGCTCCTATAATTCACCCCTCCACTTT
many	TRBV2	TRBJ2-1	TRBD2	CASSTSGGIQFF	TGTGCCAGCAGTACGAGCGGGGGGATCCAGTTCTTC
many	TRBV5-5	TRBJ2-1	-	CASSSTPSSEQFF	TGCGCCAGCAGCTCCACACCAAGCAGTGAGCAGTTCTTC